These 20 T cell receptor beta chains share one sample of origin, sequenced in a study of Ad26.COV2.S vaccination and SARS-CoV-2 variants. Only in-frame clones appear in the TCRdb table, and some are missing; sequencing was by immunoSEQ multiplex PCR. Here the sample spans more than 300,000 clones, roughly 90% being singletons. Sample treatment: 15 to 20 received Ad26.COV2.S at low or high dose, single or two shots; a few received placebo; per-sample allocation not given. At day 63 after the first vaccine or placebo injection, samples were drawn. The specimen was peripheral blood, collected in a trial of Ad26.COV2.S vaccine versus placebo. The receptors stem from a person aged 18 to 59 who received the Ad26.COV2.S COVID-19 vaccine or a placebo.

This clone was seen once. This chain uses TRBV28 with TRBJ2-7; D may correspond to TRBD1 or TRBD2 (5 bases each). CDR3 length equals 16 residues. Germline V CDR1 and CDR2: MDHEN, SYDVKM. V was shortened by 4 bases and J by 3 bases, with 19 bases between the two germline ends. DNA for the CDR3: TGTGCCAGCAGTTACACGGGTTGGGGGATCGGCTACGAGCAGTACTTC. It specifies CASSYTGWGIGYEQYF.

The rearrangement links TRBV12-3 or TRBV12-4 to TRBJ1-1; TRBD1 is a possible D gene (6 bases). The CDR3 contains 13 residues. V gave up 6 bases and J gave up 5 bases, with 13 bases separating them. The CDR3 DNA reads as TGTGCCAGCAGAGATAGGGGGGGAACTGAAGCTTTCTTT. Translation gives CASRDRGGTEAFF.

The CDR3 here is CASSLETGVGKLFF. DNA of the CDR3: TGTGCCAGCAGCTTGGAGACGGGTGTGGGAAAACTGTTTTTT. The chain combines TRBV5-8 with TRBJ1-4, with D unclear. Germline CDR1 reads SGHTS; CDR2 reads YDEGEE. The CDR3 is 14 residues long. V gave up 0 bases and J gave up 10 bases, with 13 bases separating them.

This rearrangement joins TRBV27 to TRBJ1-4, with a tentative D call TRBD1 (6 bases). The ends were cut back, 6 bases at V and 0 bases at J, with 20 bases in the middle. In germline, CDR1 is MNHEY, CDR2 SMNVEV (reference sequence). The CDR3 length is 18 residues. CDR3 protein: CASRSDQTGNATNEKLFF. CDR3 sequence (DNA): TGTGCCAGCAGATCCGACCAGACAGGCAATGCAACTAATGAAAAACTGTTTTTT.

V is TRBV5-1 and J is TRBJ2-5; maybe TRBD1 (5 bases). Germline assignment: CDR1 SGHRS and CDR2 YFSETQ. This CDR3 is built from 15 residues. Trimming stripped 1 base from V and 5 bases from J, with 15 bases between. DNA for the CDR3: TGCGCCAGCAGCTTGAACTCAGGGCGACAGGAGACCCAGTACTTC. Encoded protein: CASSLNSGRQETQYF.

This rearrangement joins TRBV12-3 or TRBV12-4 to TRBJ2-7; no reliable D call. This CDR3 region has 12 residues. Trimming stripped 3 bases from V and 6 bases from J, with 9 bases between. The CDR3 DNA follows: TGTGCCAGCAGTTTCGAAGCAATCGAGCAGTACTTC. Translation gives CASSFEAIEQYF.

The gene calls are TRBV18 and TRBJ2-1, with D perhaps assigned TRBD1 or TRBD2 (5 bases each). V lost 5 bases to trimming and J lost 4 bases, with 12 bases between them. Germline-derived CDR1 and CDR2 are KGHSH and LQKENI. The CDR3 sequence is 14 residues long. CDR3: CASSSGTVYNEQFF. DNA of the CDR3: TGTGCCAGCTCATCCGGGACGGTGTACAATGAGCAGTTCTTC.

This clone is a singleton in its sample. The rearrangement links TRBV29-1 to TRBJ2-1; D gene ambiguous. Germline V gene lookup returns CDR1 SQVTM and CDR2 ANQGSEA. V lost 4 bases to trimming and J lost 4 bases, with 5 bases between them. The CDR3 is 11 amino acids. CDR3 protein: CSVVDYNEQFF. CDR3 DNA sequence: TGCAGCGTTGTCGATTACAATGAGCAGTTCTTC.

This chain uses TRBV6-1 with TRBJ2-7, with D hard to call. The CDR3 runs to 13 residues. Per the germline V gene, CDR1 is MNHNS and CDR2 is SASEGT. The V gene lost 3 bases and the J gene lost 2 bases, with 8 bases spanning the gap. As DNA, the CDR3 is TGTGCCAGCAGTGAGGCAAGCACCTACGAGCAGTACTTC. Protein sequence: CASSEASTYEQYF.

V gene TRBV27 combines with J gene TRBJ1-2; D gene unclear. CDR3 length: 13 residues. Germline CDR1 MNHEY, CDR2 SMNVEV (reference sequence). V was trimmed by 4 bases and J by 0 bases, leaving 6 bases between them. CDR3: CASSYRANYGYTF. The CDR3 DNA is TGTGCCAGCAGTTATAGGGCTAACTATGGCTACACCTTC.

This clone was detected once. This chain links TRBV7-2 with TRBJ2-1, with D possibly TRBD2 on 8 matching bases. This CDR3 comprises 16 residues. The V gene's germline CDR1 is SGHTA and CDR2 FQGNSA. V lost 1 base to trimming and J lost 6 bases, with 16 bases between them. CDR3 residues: CASSLVFGRGPNEQFF. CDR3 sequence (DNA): TGTGCCAGCAGCTTAGTATTCGGGAGGGGGCCCAATGAGCAGTTCTTC.

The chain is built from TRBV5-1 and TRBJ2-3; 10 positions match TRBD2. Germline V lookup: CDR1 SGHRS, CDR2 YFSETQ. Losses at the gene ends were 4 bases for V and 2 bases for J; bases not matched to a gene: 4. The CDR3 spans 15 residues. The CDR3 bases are TGCGCCAGCAGCCGAGCGGGGGGGACCACAGATACGCAGTATTTT. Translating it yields CASSRAGGTTDTQYF.

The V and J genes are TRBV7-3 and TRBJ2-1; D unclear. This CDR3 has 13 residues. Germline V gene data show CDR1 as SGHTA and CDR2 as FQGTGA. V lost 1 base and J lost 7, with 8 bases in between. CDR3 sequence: CASSLSRNNEQFF. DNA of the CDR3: TGTGCCAGCAGCTTAAGTCGTAATAATGAGCAGTTCTTC.

The CDR3 DNA reads as TGTGCCAGCAGTTTACGGACAGGACCAGGTCGCATCTGGAGGGAGCAGTACTTC. It encodes CASSLRTGPGRIWREQYF. The chain joins TRBV27 to TRBJ2-7; TRBD1 aligns across 7 bases. This CDR3 has 18 amino acids. After removal of 2 bases from V and 7 bases from J, the junction contained 20 bases not matched to a gene. Germline CDR1 MNHEY, CDR2 SMNVEV (reference sequence).

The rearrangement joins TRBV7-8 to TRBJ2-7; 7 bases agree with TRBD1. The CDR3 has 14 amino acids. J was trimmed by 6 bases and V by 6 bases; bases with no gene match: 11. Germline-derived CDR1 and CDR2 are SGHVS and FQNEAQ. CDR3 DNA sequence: TGTGCCAGCAGTACCGCTCGGCAGGGGGTCGAGCAGTACTTC. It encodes CASSTARQGVEQYF. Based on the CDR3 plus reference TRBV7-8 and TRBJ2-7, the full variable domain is GAGVSQSPRYKVAKRGQDVALRCDPISGHVSLFWYQQALGQGPEFLTYFQNEAQLDKSGLPSDRFFAERPEGSVSTLKIQRTQQEDSAVYLCASSTARQGVEQYFGPGTRLTVT.

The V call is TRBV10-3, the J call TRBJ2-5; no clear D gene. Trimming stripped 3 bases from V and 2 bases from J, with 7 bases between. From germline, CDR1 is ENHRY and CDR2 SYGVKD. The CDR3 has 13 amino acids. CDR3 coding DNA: TGTGCCATCAGTGACTTAGGACAAGAGACCCAGTACTTC. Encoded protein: CAISDLGQETQYF.

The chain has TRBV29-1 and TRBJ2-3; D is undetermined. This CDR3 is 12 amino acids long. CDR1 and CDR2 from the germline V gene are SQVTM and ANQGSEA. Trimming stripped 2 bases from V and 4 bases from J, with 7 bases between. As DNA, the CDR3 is TGCAGCGTTGAATTGTTATCAGATACGCAGTATTTT. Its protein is CSVELLSDTQYF.

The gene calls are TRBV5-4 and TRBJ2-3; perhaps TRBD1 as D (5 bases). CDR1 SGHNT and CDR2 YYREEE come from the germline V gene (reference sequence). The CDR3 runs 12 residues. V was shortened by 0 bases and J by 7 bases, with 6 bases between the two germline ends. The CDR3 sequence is CASSLDRNTQYF. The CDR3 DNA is TGTGCCAGCAGCTTGGACAGGAATACGCAGTATTTT.

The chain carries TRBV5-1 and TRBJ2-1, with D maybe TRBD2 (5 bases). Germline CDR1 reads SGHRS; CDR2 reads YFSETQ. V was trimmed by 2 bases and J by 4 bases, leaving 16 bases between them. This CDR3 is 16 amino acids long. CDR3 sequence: CASSLEGAASYNEQFF. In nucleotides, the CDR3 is TGCGCCAGCAGCTTAGAGGGAGCGGCGTCGTACAATGAGCAGTTCTTC.

CDR3 protein: CASSFASSKETQYF. Here the CDR3 DNA reads TGTGCCAGCAGCTTTGCCTCCTCGAAAGAGACCCAGTACTTC. This rearrangement joins TRBV11-2 to TRBJ2-5; D is unclear. V was cut by 3 bases and J by 3 bases, with 11 bases left in between. The germline V gene has CDR1 SGHAT and CDR2 FQNNGV. This CDR3 has 14 amino acids. Supplemented by reference TRBV11-2 and TRBJ2-5, the full variable domain reads EAGVAQSPRYKIIEKRQSVAFWCNPISGHATLYWYQQILGQGPKLLIQFQNNGVVDDSQLPKDRFSAERLKGVDSTLKIQPAKLEDSAVYLCASSFASSKETQYFGPGTRLLVL.